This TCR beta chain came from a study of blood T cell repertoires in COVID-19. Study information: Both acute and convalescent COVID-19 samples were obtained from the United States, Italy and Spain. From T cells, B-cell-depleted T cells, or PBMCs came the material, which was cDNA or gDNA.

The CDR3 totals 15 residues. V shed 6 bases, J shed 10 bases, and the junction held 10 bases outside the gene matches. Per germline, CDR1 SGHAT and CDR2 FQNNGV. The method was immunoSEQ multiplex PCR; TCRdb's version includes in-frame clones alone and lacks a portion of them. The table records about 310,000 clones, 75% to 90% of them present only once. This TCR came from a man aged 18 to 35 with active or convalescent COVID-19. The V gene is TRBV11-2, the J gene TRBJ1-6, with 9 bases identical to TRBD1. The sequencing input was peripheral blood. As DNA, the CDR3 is TGTGCCAGCAGGCATCCCGGGACAGGGCAGTCACCCCTCCACTTT. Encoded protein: CASRHPGTGQSPLHF.